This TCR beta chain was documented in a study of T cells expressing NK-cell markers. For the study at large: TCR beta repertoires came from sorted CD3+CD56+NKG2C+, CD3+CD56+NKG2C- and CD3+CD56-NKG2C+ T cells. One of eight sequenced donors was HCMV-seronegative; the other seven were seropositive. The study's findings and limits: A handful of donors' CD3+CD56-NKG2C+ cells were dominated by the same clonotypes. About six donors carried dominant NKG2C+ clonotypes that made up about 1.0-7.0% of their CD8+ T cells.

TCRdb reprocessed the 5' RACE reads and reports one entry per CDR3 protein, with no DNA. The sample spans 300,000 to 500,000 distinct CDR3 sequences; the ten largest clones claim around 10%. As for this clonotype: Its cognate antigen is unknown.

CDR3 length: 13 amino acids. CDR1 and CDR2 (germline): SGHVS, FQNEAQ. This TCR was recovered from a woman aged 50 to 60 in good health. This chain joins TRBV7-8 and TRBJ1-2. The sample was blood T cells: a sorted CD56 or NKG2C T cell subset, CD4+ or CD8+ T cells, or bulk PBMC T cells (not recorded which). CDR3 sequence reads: CASSLDNIYGYTF.